The 17 T cell receptor beta chains presented below share a single source sample, sequenced in a study of blood T cells in healthy people across ages. The use of a sample-barcoded 5' primer and a J-beta primer mix characterized a second PCR of about 7 to 12 cycles. TCRdb passed the 5' RACE reads through MiXCR, listing each CDR3 protein once. Among roughly 900,000 distinct CDR3 sequences, less than 35% were seen once, and the ten largest hold 15% to 20%. The sequencing input was blood. The receptors shown here come from a woman older than 75 in good health.

This clonotype turned up a few times. The chain couples TRBV24-1 to TRBJ2-1; 12 nucleotides line up with TRBD2. The J call is in doubt because the DNA end fits TRBJ2-7 better. This CDR3 has 16 residues. CDR1 and CDR2 from the germline V gene are KGHDR and SFDVKD. CDR3 amino acids: CATSDTLAGGYNEQYF. The CDR3 DNA follows: TGTGCCACCAGTGACACACTAGCGGGGGGCTACAATGAGCAGTACTTC.

This clonotype was detected ten times or more. This rearrangement joins TRBV24-1 to TRBJ2-1, with 12 bases fitting TRBD2. Germline CDR1 is KGHDR and CDR2 is SFDVKD. The V segment lost 4 bases and the J segment 6 bases; nucleotides outside the gene matches: 9. The CDR3 spans 17 residues. The CDR3 region is CATSDRRTSGNLNEQFF. CDR3 coding DNA: TGTGCCACCAGTGACCGCCGGACTAGCGGGAACCTCAATGAGCAGTTCTTC.

This sequence joins TRBV25-1 and TRBJ1-4; 12 bases are shared with TRBD1. V gave up 6 bases and J gave up 5 bases; unmatched junction bases: 7. The CDR3 is made up of 16 amino acids. Germline V gene lookup returns CDR1 MGHDK and CDR2 SYGVNS. The CDR3 DNA reads TGTGCCAGCAGGAGGGGACAGGGGGCCGGGAATGAAAAACTGTTTTTT. Protein: CASRRGQGAGNEKLFF.

To note about this clonotype: A much bigger clone sits one base away, suggesting this may be a read error. The rearrangement links TRBV7-2 to TRBJ2-4; TRBD2 agrees at 13 bases. V shed 4 bases and J 9 bases; nucleotides not matched to a gene: 12. CDR3 size: 17 residues. CDR1 and CDR2 (germline): SGHTA, FQGNSA. CDR3: CASSSNLLAGGPSIQYF. CDR3 DNA: TGTGCCAGCAGCTCCAACCTACTAGCGGGGGGGCCTAGCATTCAGTACTTC.

This clonotype was detected many times. The chain uses TRBV12-3 or TRBV12-4 and TRBJ2-3, with D possibly TRBD2 on 6 matching bases. The CDR3 spans 16 residues. The V gene lost 6 bases and the J gene lost 3 bases, with 19 bases spanning the gap. CDR3 amino acids: CASSTGGAVETDTQYF. The CDR3 DNA sequence: TGTGCCAGCAGCACCGGCGGGGCCGTGGAAACAGATACGCAGTATTTT.

This clonotype was seen a few times. The V gene is TRBV27, the J gene TRBJ1-5; D gene unclear. Trimming stripped 5 bases from V and 10 bases from J, with 15 bases between. From germline, CDR1 is MNHEY and CDR2 SMNVEV (reference sequence). The CDR3 totals 13 residues. The CDR3 loop is CASSTPPPSPQHF. The DNA for the CDR3 is TGTGCCAGCAGTACCCCTCCCCCCAGCCCCCAGCATTTT.

This clonotype has more than one count but fewer than ten. The J gene is TRBJ1-2, the V gene TRBV11-3, with 12 bases fitting TRBD1. The trim removed 5 bases at V and 7 bases at J, leaving 8 bases unmatched. The germline CDR1 and CDR2 sequences are SGHNT and YENEEA. This CDR3 comprises 15 residues. The CDR3 region is CASSPRGQGAAGYTF. The CDR3 DNA reads as TGTGCCAGCAGCCCGAGGGGACAGGGGGCTGCTGGCTACACCTTC.

CDR3 loop: CASNDKRGLYYGYTF. In DNA, the CDR3 is TGTGCCAGCAACGACAAAAGGGGCCTTTACTATGGCTACACCTTC. The chain has TRBV12-3 or TRBV12-4 and TRBJ1-2; D is possibly TRBD1 (5 bases). Trimming pared 7 bases from V and 3 bases from J, leaving 18 bases between. This CDR3 contains 15 residues.

With respect to this clonotype: One end of the junction is discordant with germline, which a read error may explain. V and J are TRBV9 and TRBJ2-6; D might be TRBD1 (5 bases). CDR1 is SGDLS and CDR2 is YYNGEE in the germline V gene. The CDR3 sequence is 15 residues long. In DNA, the CDR3 is TGTGCCAGCAGCGTAGCTCCACCTGGGGCCAATGTCCTGACTTTC. It translates to CASSVAPPGANVLTF.

This clonotype was seen just once. Given a much more abundant clone one base away, this may be a read error. The chain recombines TRBV10-3 with TRBJ2-3; maybe TRBD1 (5 bases). Germline loops: CDR1 ENHRY, CDR2 SYGVKD. The length of the CDR3 is 11 residues. Between the trimmed V and J ends, which lost 6 bases and 6 bases, there was a span of 7 bases. The CDR3 coding sequence is TGTGCCATCAGGGGGCGGGATACGCAGTATTTT. Protein: CAIRGRDTQYF.

The rearrangement joins TRBV4-2 to TRBJ1-5; a weak D match, TRBD1 (6 bases). V lost 0 bases and J 3 bases, leaving 12 bases between the germline ends. Germline-derived CDR1 and CDR2 are LGHNA and YNFKEQ. This CDR3 is 16 amino acids long. The CDR3 nucleotides read TGTGCCAGCAGCCAAGATTCGGGGGCTCTCAATCAGCCCCAGCATTTT. It encodes CASSQDSGALNQPQHF.

This clonotype was recorded a few times. V and J are TRBV6-1 and TRBJ2-3, with D perhaps TRBD1 (6 bases). Germline CDR1 is MNHNS and CDR2 is SASEGT. Trimming removed 4 bases from V and 5 bases from J, with 13 bases in between. This CDR3 comprises 14 residues. CDR3 sequence reads: CASSADRSLDTQYF. The DNA for the CDR3 is TGTGCCAGCAGTGCAGACAGGTCCCTAGATACGCAGTATTTT.

This clonotype came up many times. The chain has TRBV7-2 and TRBJ2-3; D is uncertain. Trimming took off 4 bases at V and 4 bases at J, with 6 bases between the two ends. Germline CDR1 and CDR2: SGHTA and FQGNSA. The CDR3 runs 12 residues. CDR3 residues: CASSYVADTQYF. CDR3 nucleotide sequence: TGTGCCAGCAGCTATGTGGCAGATACGCAGTATTTT.

The sample holds many counts of this clonotype. The gene calls are TRBV5-1 and TRBJ2-1, with a possible D match to TRBD1 (5 bases). Germline V gives CDR1 SGHRS, CDR2 YFSETQ. V lost 2 bases to trimming and J lost 6 bases, with 9 bases between them. This CDR3 region has 13 residues. The DNA for the CDR3 is TGCGCCAGCAGCTTTTTAAGGGGCAATGAGCAGTTCTTC. Encoded protein: CASSFLRGNEQFF.

At least ten counts were recorded for this clonotype. This chain connects TRBV20-1 to TRBJ2-7; D is perhaps TRBD2 (5 bases). The CDR3 consists of 15 residues. The V end lost 1 base, the J end lost 1 base, and 14 bases lay between the germline ends. Germline CDR1 DFQATT, CDR2 SNEGSKA (reference sequence). The CDR3 loop reads CSARGTRAASYEQYF. In DNA, the CDR3 is TGCAGTGCTAGAGGGACGCGGGCGGCTTCCTACGAGCAGTACTTC.

This chain connects TRBV27 to TRBJ1-3, with D possibly being TRBD1 (5 bases). V was shortened by 6 bases and J by 3 bases, with 9 bases between the two germline ends. This CDR3 contains 13 residues. Germline V CDR1 and CDR2: MNHEY, SMNVEV (reference sequence). The CDR3 DNA follows: TGTGCCAGCAGCGGGGGAAATGGAAACACCATATATTTT. It encodes CASSGGNGNTIYF.

CDR3: CASSRAGEKLFF. The CDR3 DNA follows: TGTGCCAGCTCCCGAGCGGGGGAAAAACTGTTTTTT. J is TRBJ1-4 and V is TRBV11-2, with no clear D. The CDR3 length is 12 residues. Germline CDR1 SGHAT, CDR2 FQNNGV. Trimming cost V 8 bases and J 8 bases, with 12 bases left between them.